This record concerns one TCR beta chain sequence. CDR1 is SGHNT and CDR2 is YYREEE in the germline V gene (reference sequence). This CDR3 has 15 residues. V was trimmed by 3 bases and J by 5 bases, leaving 16 bases between them. These data originate in a study of blood T cell repertoires in COVID-19. Overall study context: Sites in the United States, Italy and Spain provided acute and convalescent COVID-19 samples.

The data were produced by immunoSEQ multiplex PCR, yet TCRdb's version contains in-frame clones alone and is incomplete. The sample lists some 38,000 clones, 70% to 90% occurring once. The sequence was collected from a man aged 65-85 years with acute or convalescent COVID-19. The chain carries TRBV5-4 and TRBJ2-3; TRBD2 might be the D (5 bases). The sample was peripheral blood. The CDR3 DNA sequence: TGTGCCAGCAGCTCCTTAGAGGGATGGAAAGATACGCAGTATTTT. Its protein is CASSSLEGWKDTQYF.